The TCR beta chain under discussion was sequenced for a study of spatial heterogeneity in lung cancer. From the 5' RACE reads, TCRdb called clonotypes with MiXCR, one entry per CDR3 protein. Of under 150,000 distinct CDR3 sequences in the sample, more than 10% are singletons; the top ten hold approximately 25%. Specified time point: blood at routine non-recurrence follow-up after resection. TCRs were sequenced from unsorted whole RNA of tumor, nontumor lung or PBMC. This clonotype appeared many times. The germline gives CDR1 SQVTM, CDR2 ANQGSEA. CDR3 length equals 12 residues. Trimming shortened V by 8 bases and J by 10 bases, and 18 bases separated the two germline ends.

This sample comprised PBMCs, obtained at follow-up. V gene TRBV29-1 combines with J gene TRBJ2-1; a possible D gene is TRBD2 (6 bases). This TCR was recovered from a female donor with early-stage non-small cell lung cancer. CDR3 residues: CSPAVYGGEQFF. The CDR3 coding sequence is TGCAGCCCCGCGGTTTACGGAGGGGAGCAGTTCTTC.